This T cell receptor beta chain was identified in a study of OX40 agonist ivuxolimab in advanced cancers. The overall study: Dose-escalation patients were diagnosed with hepatocellular carcinoma, melanoma, renal cell cancer or head and neck cancer. Study-wide results and caveats: Clonal expansion in partial responders at 0.1-3.0 mg/kg ranked among the lowest. Expanded clones were, on average, more numerous among CD8+ T cells than CD4+.

Using immunoSEQ multiplex PCR, the repertoire was profiled, and TCRdb retains in-frame clones only, with some absent. This table has 55,000 to 80,000 clones, about 80% appearing once. Autoimmune disease history or systemic immunosuppression meant exclusion. This CDR3 is 16 amino acids long. V lost 3 bases, J lost 6 bases, and 12 bases stayed unmatched. Germline V gene lookup returns CDR1 SGDLS and CDR2 YYNGEE. Points on this clone: Its target is unknown.

The sequence was obtained from an adult with an advanced solid tumor such as melanoma, head and neck, liver or kidney cancer. The sequencing used CD4+ or CD8+ T cells sorted from blood, collected in a trial of the OX40 agonist ivuxolimab. The chain joins TRBV9 to TRBJ2-1; 7 bases are shared with TRBD2. CDR3 loop: CASSGQRGGSGNEQFF. The CDR3 bases are TGTGCCAGCAGCGGCCAGCGGGGTGGTTCAGGCAATGAGCAGTTCTTC.